This T cell receptor beta chain was captured by sequencing in a study of control samples from healthy donors and cancer patients. Sequencing was performed with immunoSEQ multiplex PCR; in TCRdb, only in-frame clones are kept and a portion is missing. The sample lists under 80,000 clones; 85% to 95% were seen once. Germline V lookup: CDR1 MDHEN, CDR2 SYDVKM. After removal of 6 bases from V and 0 bases from J, the junction contained 7 bases not matched to a gene. The CDR3 runs to 15 residues. The chain carries TRBV28 and TRBJ1-1; 7 nucleotides agree with TRBD1. The sequence came from a woman in her twenties or thirties in good health. The sample taken for sequencing was blood. CDR3 nucleotide sequence: TGTGCCAGCAGGTTCCAAGACAGGGTGAACACTGAAGCTTTCTTT. It encodes CASRFQDRVNTEAFF.